One sample yielded the 22 T cell receptor beta chains listed below, sequenced in a study of blood T cell repertoires in COVID-19. Assay: immunoSEQ multiplex PCR; the TCRdb copy retains only in-frame clones and omits some. Among nearly 90,000 clones, 75% to 90% were seen once, and the ten largest hold over 8.5%. Sequenced input: peripheral blood. The receptor set was obtained from a man at least 80 years old with acute or convalescent COVID-19.

The chain carries TRBV19 and TRBJ2-6; 10 bases fit TRBD1. The CDR3 is 20 residues long. Germline V gene lookup returns CDR1 LNHDA and CDR2 SQIVND (reference sequence). Unmatched junction bases numbered 14, after V lost 5 bases and J lost 1 base. CDR3 loop: CASSSPGQGLRYSGANVLTF. The CDR3 DNA sequence: TGTGCCAGTAGTTCCCCGGGACAGGGGCTCCGGTATTCTGGGGCCAACGTCCTGACTTTC. Using reference TRBV19 and TRBJ2-6 for the parts outside the CDR3, the full variable domain is DGGITQSPKYLFRKEGQNVTLSCEQNLNHDAMYWYRQDPGQGLRLIYYSQIVNDFQKGDIAEGYSVSREKKESFPLTVTSAQKNPTAFYLCASSSPGQGLRYSGANVLTFGAGSRLTVL.

CDR3 amino acids: CASSLGQINEKLFF. CDR3 nucleotide sequence: TGTGCCAGCAGCCTGGGACAGATTAATGAAAAACTGTTTTTT. The genes are TRBV9 and TRBJ1-4, with TRBD1 matching 7 bases. Germline V gene lookup returns CDR1 SGDLS and CDR2 YYNGEE. The J segment lost 4 bases and the V segment lost 4 bases, leaving 4 bases of the junction unmatched. The CDR3 contains 14 residues.

This clone was counted a few times. This chain joins TRBV18 and TRBJ2-1; D gene ambiguous. CDR3 size: 13 residues. In germline, CDR1 is KGHSH, CDR2 LQKENI. V was trimmed by 0 bases and J by 7 bases, leaving 7 bases between them. The DNA of the CDR3 is TGTGCCAGCTCACCACCTTCTTTAAATGAGCAGTTCTTC. It is translated as CASSPPSLNEQFF.

The chain is built from TRBV5-4 and TRBJ1-1, with 11 bases lining up with TRBD1. With V trimmed by 4 bases and J by 6 bases, 2 bases remained unmatched. The CDR3 extends over 13 amino acids. Germline assignment: CDR1 SGHNT and CDR2 YYREEE (reference sequence). Here the CDR3 reads CASSLGQGAEAFF. The CDR3 region has the DNA TGTGCCAGCAGCCTGGGACAGGGGGCTGAAGCTTTCTTT. Full variable domain (missing parts from reference TRBV5-4 and TRBJ1-1): ETGVTQSPTHLIKTRGQQVTLRCSSQSGHNTVSWYQQALGQGPQFIFQYYREEENGRGNFPPRFSGLQFPNYSSELNVNALELDDSALYLCASSLGQGAEAFFGQGTRLTVV.

This clone was detected only a few times. The chain links TRBV5-6 to TRBJ1-4, with 10 bases identical to TRBD1. The CDR3 contains 15 residues. Trimming at V came to 7 bases and at J to 7 bases, leaving 10 bases not matched to a gene. Germline-derived CDR1 and CDR2 are SGHDT and YYEEEE. CDR3 protein: CASGRGGQGPEKLFF. CDR3 DNA sequence: TGTGCCAGCGGAAGAGGGGGACAGGGGCCTGAAAAACTGTTTTTT. Combining the CDR3 with reference TRBV5-6 and TRBJ1-4 gives the whole variable domain DAGVTQSPTHLIKTRGQQVTLRCSPKSGHDTVSWYQQALGQGPQFIFQYYEEEERQRGNFPDRFSGHQFPNYSSELNVNALLLGDSALYLCASGRGGQGPEKLFFGSGTQLSVL.

This chain links TRBV2 with TRBJ1-4; 9 bases match TRBD1. Germline CDR1 reads SNHLY; CDR2 reads FYNNEI. V dropped 7 bases and J dropped 8; count of bases not matched to a gene: 8. The CDR3 contains 14 residues. CDR3 loop: CASTTDRGIEKLFF. As DNA, the CDR3 is TGTGCCAGCACTACCGACAGGGGGATCGAAAAACTGTTTTTT. Variable domain in full (rest from reference TRBV2 and TRBJ1-4): EPEVTQTPSHQVTQMGQEVILRCVPISNHLYFYWYRQILGQKVEFLVSFYNNEISEKSEIFDDQFSVERPDGSNFTLKIRSTKLEDSAMYFCASTTDRGIEKLFFGSGTQLSVL.

The gene calls are TRBV6-5 and TRBJ1-3, with D possibly matching TRBD1 (5 bases). Germline lookup yields CDR1 MNHEY and CDR2 SVGAGI. With 2 bases removed from V and 0 bases from J, the gap between germline ends came to 11 bases. This CDR3 spans 16 amino acids. The CDR3 loop is CASSYGTGSSGNTIYF. CDR3 in DNA: TGTGCCAGCAGTTACGGGACTGGGAGCTCTGGAAACACCATATATTTT.

This chain connects TRBV9 to TRBJ2-5; 16 bases fit TRBD2. Trimming removed 3 bases from V and 4 bases from J; junction bases left unmatched: 6. Germline CDR1 SGDLS, CDR2 YYNGEE. This CDR3 region has 17 residues. The CDR3 coding sequence is TGTGCCAGCAGCGCTGGGACTAGCGGGGGGGCAGGAGAGACCCAGTACTTC. It translates to CASSAGTSGGAGETQYF.

The chain carries TRBV18 and TRBJ1-3; TRBD1 matches at 9 bases. The germline V gene has CDR1 KGHSH and CDR2 LQKENI. The CDR3 loop spans 14 amino acids. After removal of 6 bases from V and 4 bases from J, the junction contained 4 bases not matched to a gene. The CDR3 sequence is CASSPGQGGNTIYF. In nucleotides, the CDR3 is TGTGCCAGCTCCCCGGGACAGGGAGGAAACACCATATATTTT.

The rearrangement links TRBV23-1 to TRBJ1-1; no definite D call. TRBV23-1 is an ORF, with its function uncertain. The CDR3 is made up of 13 amino acids. The V end lost 3 bases, the J end lost 4 bases, and 9 bases lay between the germline ends. The CDR3 protein is CASSQARGTEAFF. CDR3 sequence (DNA): TGCGCCAGCAGTCAGGCCCGGGGCACTGAAGCTTTCTTT.

V usage is TRBV27 and J usage is TRBJ2-7; 7 nucleotides align to TRBD1. V shed 5 bases and J 2 bases; nucleotides not matched to a gene: 9. Germline-derived CDR1 and CDR2 are MNHEY and SMNVEV (reference sequence). CDR3 length equals 15 residues. In DNA form, the CDR3 reads TGTGCCAGCAGTGTCCCGGGACAGTCTACCTACGAGCAGTACTTC. The encoded protein is CASSVPGQSTYEQYF.

The J gene is TRBJ1-1, the V gene TRBV9; possibly TRBD1 for D (5 bases). V was clipped by 2 bases and J by 1 base, with 12 bases between them. Germline CDR1 reads SGDLS; CDR2 reads YYNGEE. The CDR3 extends over 15 amino acids. The CDR3 DNA reads TGTGCCAGCAGCGTTGACAGCACCGGGAACACTGAAGCTTTCTTT. Protein sequence: CASSVDSTGNTEAFF.

The chain links TRBV6-1 to TRBJ2-1; 11 positions match TRBD2. Unmatched junction bases numbered 5, after V lost 0 bases and J lost 7 bases. Germline V gene sequence: CDR1 MNHNS, CDR2 SASEGT. This CDR3 spans 16 amino acids. Written as DNA, the CDR3 is TGTGCCAGCAGTGAAGCGTTGACTAGCGGGATAAATGAGCAGTTCTTC. Translating gives CASSEALTSGINEQFF.

This chain links TRBV19 with TRBJ1-4; possible D gene TRBD1, 5 bases. With 5 bases removed from V and 3 bases from J, the gap between germline ends came to 16 bases. The CDR3 extends over 16 amino acids. The V gene's germline CDR1 is LNHDA and CDR2 SQIVND (reference sequence). CDR3 nucleotide sequence: TGTGCCAGTAGTGGTGGAGGGGTTGGGGCTAATGAAAAACTGTTTTTT. This translates into CASSGGGVGANEKLFF.

V gene TRBV7-9 combines with J gene TRBJ1-2; D perhaps matches TRBD1 (6 bases). CDR3 length: 14 residues. V lost 5 bases and J 7 bases, leaving 17 bases between the germline ends. The germline V gene encodes CDR1 SEHNR and CDR2 FQNEAQ (reference sequence). The CDR3 DNA sequence: TGTGCCAGCAGCCCGGACAGCTCTACGGGTGGCTACACCTTC. As protein: CASSPDSSTGGYTF.

This clone was seen only once. The chain combines TRBV7-9 with TRBJ1-5; D not resolved. CDR1 is SEHNR and CDR2 is FQNEAQ in the germline V gene (reference sequence). CDR3 size: 12 residues. V was shortened by 0 bases and J by 7 bases, with 4 bases between the two germline ends. CDR3 sequence: CASSLAGQPQHF. The DNA of the CDR3 is TGTGCCAGCAGCTTAGCGGGCCAGCCCCAGCATTTT.

The chain joins TRBV9 to TRBJ1-5, with D perhaps TRBD1 (5 bases). Trimming took 3 bases from V and 3 from J, leaving 16 bases between them. There are 16 residues in the CDR3. Germline V CDR1 and CDR2: SGDLS, YYNGEE. The CDR3 reads CASSASGNAPNQPQHF. In DNA form, the CDR3 reads TGTGCCAGCAGCGCATCAGGGAATGCCCCCAATCAGCCCCAGCATTTT.

The J gene is TRBJ2-1, the V gene TRBV7-2, with a weak D call TRBD2 (5 bases). There are 16 residues in the CDR3. The germline gives CDR1 SGHTA, CDR2 FQGNSA. Trimming pared 1 base from V and 7 bases from J, leaving 17 bases between. The CDR3 sequence: CASSLGGPSLGNEQFF. The CDR3 DNA is TGTGCCAGCAGCTTAGGAGGGCCCTCTCTCGGGAATGAGCAGTTCTTC.

CDR3 loop: CASSMPPQGTYNSPLHF. The CDR3 bases are TGTGCCAGTAGTATGCCCCCACAGGGGACCTATAATTCACCCCTCCACTTT. The chain employs TRBV19 and TRBJ1-6; 7 bases agree with TRBD1. The CDR3 runs 17 residues. Trimming removed 3 bases from V and 2 bases from J; junction bases left unmatched: 7. CDR1 LNHDA and CDR2 SQIVND come from the germline V gene (reference sequence).

The gene calls are TRBV3-1 (or the pseudogene TRBV3-2) and TRBJ2-7; D is unresolved. Germline CDR1 is LGHDT and CDR2 is YNNKEL (reference sequence). This CDR3 has 12 amino acids. V gave up 3 bases and J gave up 7 bases, with 10 bases separating them. CDR3 sequence (DNA): TGTGCCAGCAGCCAGGCCCCGCTGGAGCAGTACTTC. This sequence encodes CASSQAPLEQYF.

CDR3 in amino acids: CASSPGGERGGNTIYF. CDR3 coding DNA: TGTGCCAGCAGTCCAGGGGGCGAACGGGGAGGAAACACCATATATTTT. The J gene is TRBJ1-3, the V gene TRBV3-1 (or the pseudogene TRBV3-2); 8 bases map to TRBD1. V dropped 6 bases and J dropped 4; count of bases not matched to a gene: 11. The germline V gene encodes CDR1 LGHDT and CDR2 YNNKEL (reference sequence). The CDR3 consists of 16 residues.

This sequence joins TRBV21-1 and TRBJ1-6; TRBD1, the table's D call, lacks a check against the DNA. TRBV21-1 is labeled a pseudogene. The CDR3 runs 16 residues. For the CDR3, the DNA is TGTGCCAGCAGCGGACATCACTTCTCTTGGGGTTCACCCCTCCACTTT. Amino acid sequence: CASSGHHFSWGSPLHF.